This TCR beta chain is from a study of OX40 agonist ivuxolimab in advanced cancers. Study details: Prior therapy, whether anti-PD-1, anti-PD-L1 or anti-CTLA-4, was allowed, and approximately 37% had some. Three dose-escalation patients had partial responses: one with hepatocellular carcinoma and two with cutaneous melanoma.

Using immunoSEQ multiplex PCR, the repertoire was profiled, and TCRdb retains in-frame clones only, with some absent. The table lists some 150,000 clones, 75% to 95% of them singletons. This clone was found a few times. The CDR3 extends over 15 amino acids. Germline V gene data show CDR1 as SGHVS and CDR2 as FQNEAQ. The V and J ends lost 5 bases and 5 bases respectively, with 18 bases between them. The gene calls are TRBV7-8 and TRBJ1-1; possibly TRBD1 for D (5 bases). This sequence originates from an adult with an advanced solid tumor such as melanoma, head and neck, liver or kidney cancer. The sequencing used CD4+ or CD8+ T cells sorted from blood, collected in a trial of the OX40 agonist ivuxolimab. The CDR3 region is CASSPPGRVGTEAFF. CDR3 DNA: TGTGCCAGCAGCCCCCCTGGCAGGGTGGGGACTGAAGCTTTCTTT.